The present TCR beta chain was sequenced within a study of shared clonotypes between healthy human individuals. Donors, healthy HIV-negative adults, lacked recent acute infections or vaccinations. Whole-study findings and limits: Relative to clonotypes present in all four donors, those not shared had lower generation probabilities.

Using immunoSEQ multiplex PCR, the repertoire was profiled, and TCRdb retains in-frame clones only, with some absent. The sample has some 1 million clones, more than 65% seen once. As regards this clone: What it binds is not known.

The CDR3 runs to 16 residues. V lost 1 base to trimming and J lost 2 bases, with 15 bases between them. Germline V gene sequence: CDR1 SGHTA, CDR2 FQGNSA. The chain has TRBV7-2 and TRBJ2-7; the D gene is possibly TRBD2 (6 bases). The clonotype was recovered from a man younger than 35 in good health. The material sequenced was memory CD4+ T cells sorted from blood. Stated subset: CD45RA-negative fraction. This chain's CDR3 is CASSLGASESTYEQYF. CDR3 nucleotide sequence: TGTGCCAGCAGCTTAGGGGCTAGCGAGTCTACCTACGAGCAGTACTTC.